This T cell receptor (beta chain) was sequenced in a study of blood T cell repertoires in COVID-19. Overall study: Specimens from acute and convalescent COVID-19 originated in the United States, Italy and Spain. The analysed material was cDNA or gDNA that came from T cells, B-cell-depleted T cells, or PBMCs.

The sample holds one count of this clone. Original analysis: Amplification with reference gene primers provided the estimates of nucleated cell counts. Using immunoSEQ multiplex PCR, the repertoire was profiled, and TCRdb retains in-frame clones only, with some absent. V and J calls and clone size follow that table, whereas D and trimming were derived from the DNA. The table records some 150,000 clones, approximately 81% of them present only once. V lost 4 bases and J lost 0, with 12 bases in between. Germline lookup yields CDR1 SGHRS and CDR2 YFSETQ. The CDR3 is 15 residues long. This chain joins TRBV5-1 and TRBJ2-3, with D uncertain. This TCR was recovered from a human donor with acute or convalescent COVID-19. The donor label of this sample is uncertain. The sequenced sample consisted of peripheral blood. For the CDR3, the DNA is TGCGCCAGCAGCAGCGATCCCTCTAGCACAGATACGCAGTATTTT. This translates into CASSSDPSSTDTQYF.